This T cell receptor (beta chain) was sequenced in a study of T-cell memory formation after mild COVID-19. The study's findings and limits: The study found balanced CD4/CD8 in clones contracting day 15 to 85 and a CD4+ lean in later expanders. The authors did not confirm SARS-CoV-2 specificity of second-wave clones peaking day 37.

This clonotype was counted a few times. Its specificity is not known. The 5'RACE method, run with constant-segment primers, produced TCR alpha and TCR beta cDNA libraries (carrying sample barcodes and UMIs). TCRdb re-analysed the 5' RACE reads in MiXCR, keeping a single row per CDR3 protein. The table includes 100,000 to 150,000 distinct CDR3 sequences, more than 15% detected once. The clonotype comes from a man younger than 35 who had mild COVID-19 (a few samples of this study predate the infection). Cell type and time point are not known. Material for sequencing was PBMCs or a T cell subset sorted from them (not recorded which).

The CDR3 loop is CASSDAGRGDTQYF. The CDR3 nucleotides are TGTGCCAGCAGTGATGCGGGGAGAGGTGATACGCAGTATTTT. The V and J genes are TRBV2 and TRBJ2-3; possible D gene TRBD2, 6 bases. This CDR3 is 14 amino acids long. V lost 3 bases, J lost 6 bases, and 13 bases lay in between. Germline V CDR1 and CDR2: SNHLY, FYNNEI.